Listed below are T cell receptor beta chains from one sample, sequenced in a study of cytomegalovirus exposure and HLA in healthy donors. Data came from immunoSEQ multiplex PCR; TCRdb stores just in-frame clones and leaves some out. The sample holds approximately 150,000 clones. The sequencing input was PBMCs. The receptors originated from a woman in her forties in good health and CMV-seronegative. The CDR3 runs from the conserved cysteine through the conserved F or W. A D gene is named only where the DNA matches it firmly.

D	V	J	DNA	CDR3
TRBD2	TRBV9	TRBJ2-3	TGTGCCAGCAGCGCAGGACTAGCGGGGGACCCAGATACGCAGTATTTT	CASSAGLAGDPDTQYF
TRBD1	TRBV4-2	TRBJ1-1	TGTGCCAGCAGCCAAGGTGTAGGGGGCGTAGGGGTGAGAATGAACACTGAAGCTTTCTTT	CASSQGVGGVGVRMNTEAFF
.	TRBV4-2	TRBJ1-6	TGTGCCAGCAGCCAAGAAAGGGAGTCCTATAATTCACCCCTCCACTTT	CASSQERESYNSPLHF
.	TRBV4-1	TRBJ1-2	TGCGCCAGCAGTGTGACAGTGATTCAAAGCTACACCTTC	CASSVTVIQSYTF
TRBD1	TRBV27	TRBJ1-2	TGTGCCAGCAGTCCATTTACAGGGGGCGTTAACTATGGCTACACCTTC	CASSPFTGGVNYGYTF
.	TRBV5-1	TRBJ2-5	TGCGCCAGCAGCTTGGAACAGGGTGGAGAGACCCAGTACTTC	CASSLEQGGETQYF
TRBD1	TRBV29-1	TRBJ2-7	TGCAGCGTTTCCCGACAGGGGTACGAGCAGTACTTC	CSVSRQGYEQYF
.	TRBV27	TRBJ2-7	TGTGCCAGCAGTTTAAATAGGGGGGGATCGTACGAGCAGTACTTC	CASSLNRGGSYEQYF
.	TRBV9	TRBJ2-3	TGTGCCAGCAGCGTAGCTACAGATACGCAGTATTTT	CASSVATDTQYF
.	TRBV6-6	TRBJ1-1	TGTGCCAGCAGTTATGCACATCAAACTGAAGCTTTCTTT	CASSYAHQTEAFF
TRBD1	TRBV5-1	TRBJ1-1	TGCGCCAGCAGCTTGGGGGGGACAGGCCGCACTGAAGCTTTCTTT	CASSLGGTGRTEAFF
.	TRBV11-2	TRBJ2-5	TGTGCCAGCAGCCCCCTCGGGGCGGGGGCTAGCCAAGAGACCCAGTACTTC	CASSPLGAGASQETQYF
.	TRBV5-1	TRBJ1-1	TGCGCCAGCAGCTTGGACAGGGCGAACACTGAAGCTTTCTTT	CASSLDRANTEAFF
.	TRBV11-3	TRBJ2-1	TGTGCCAGCAGCCCTAGCTCCTACAATGAGCAGTTCTTC	CASSPSSYNEQFF
.	TRBV7-9	TRBJ1-2	TGTGCCAGCAGCTTTGGCAGGGAAGTCGGCTACACCTTC	CASSFGREVGYTF
.	TRBV10-1	TRBJ1-2	TGCGCCAGCAGTGAGTGGCAGGGCTCTAGCTACACCTTC	CASSEWQGSSYTF
.	TRBV18	TRBJ1-6	TGTGCCAGCTCACCACCAGGCTCATTGAGGACATCGTTTAATTCACCCCTCCACTTT	CASSPPGSLRTSFNSPLHF
TRBD2	TRBV5-1	TRBJ2-5	TGCGCCAGCAGCTTGGGGGGGGGACCTGAGACCCAGTACTTC	CASSLGGGPETQYF
.	TRBV29-1	TRBJ1-2	TGCAGCGTTGACCCAAGGGGCACCTATGGCTACACCTTC	CSVDPRGTYGYTF
TRBD1	TRBV5-1	TRBJ1-1	TGCGCCAGCAGCTCTCAACAGGGGATTGGCACTGAAGCTTTCTTT	CASSSQQGIGTEAFF
TRBD1	TRBV11-2	TRBJ1-6	TGTGCCAGCAGCTCGACAGGGGTTAAGAATTCACCCCTCCACTTT	CASSSTGVKNSPLHF
.	TRBV29-1	TRBJ2-7	TGCAGCGTTGTAGCTCTTTACGAGCAGTACTTC	CSVVALYEQYF
.	TRBV5-6	TRBJ1-6	TGTGCCAGCAGCTTGGCTCCCTACTCCTATAATTCACCCCTCCACTTT	CASSLAPYSYNSPLHF
TRBD1	TRBV6-1	TRBJ1-2	TGTGCCAGCAGTCGGACAGGGGCCGACTATGGCTACACCTTC	CASSRTGADYGYTF
TRBD1	TRBV29-1	TRBJ1-2	TGCAGCGGCTTCCGGACAGGGGGTGGCTACACCTTC	CSGFRTGGGYTF
TRBD1	TRBV19	TRBJ1-2	TGTGCCACGCATCTGGACAGGGATGGCTACACCTTC	CATHLDRDGYTF
TRBD1	TRBV6-5	TRBJ1-4	TGTGCCAGCAGACGGACAGGCCCTAATGAAAAACTGTTTTTT	CASRRTGPNEKLFF
TRBD2	TRBV25-1	TRBJ2-1	TGTGCCAGCAGTACCCTGGGAGGGTGGAGCTACAATGAGCAGTTCTTC	CASSTLGGWSYNEQFF
.	TRBV6-1	TRBJ2-1	TGTGCCAGCAGTCCCGCGGCGGGGGAGCAGTTCTTC	CASSPAAGEQFF
.	TRBV7-8	TRBJ2-7	TGTGCCAGCAGGGAAAGCGGAACCTACGAGCAGTACTTC	CASRESGTYEQYF
.	TRBV4-2	TRBJ2-1	TGTGCCAGCAGCCAAGATCGGGCGGGTTATGAGCAGTTCTTC	CASSQDRAGYEQFF
.	TRBV5-1	TRBJ1-1	TGCGCCAGCAGCTCGTGGAGGGCCAGAGAGAACACTGAAGCTTTCTTT	CASSSWRARENTEAFF
TRBD1	TRBV28	TRBJ1-4	TGTGCCAGCGCTGGATCGGGACAGGGGACTAATGAAAAACTGTTTTTT	CASAGSGQGTNEKLFF
TRBD1	TRBV29-1	TRBJ2-2	TGCAGCATAAGAAGGGGGCAGGGCACCGGGGAGCTGTTTTTT	CSIRRGQGTGELFF
.	TRBV6-1	TRBJ2-6	TGTGCCAGCAGTGATTTCCGGTTTTGGGGAGACAACGTCCTGACTTTC	CASSDFRFWGDNVLTF
.	TRBV11-2	TRBJ2-7	TGTGCCAGCAGCTTAAGGCGGAGCAACGAGCAGTACTTC	CASSLRRSNEQYF
TRBD1	TRBV19	TRBJ2-7	TGTGCCACTAGGGACAGGCGTTCGTACGAGCAGTACTTC	CATRDRRSYEQYF
.	TRBV2	TRBJ1-1	TGTGCCAGCACTCGGGAGCCAGCTTTCTTT	CASTREPAFF
.	TRBV6-5	TRBJ1-1	TGTGCCAGCAGTAAAACCGGGGGAATGAACACTGAAGCTTTCTTT	CASSKTGGMNTEAFF
TRBD1	TRBV6-1	TRBJ1-1	TGTGCCAGCAGCTGGGGACAGACGAACACTGAAGCTTTCTTT	CASSWGQTNTEAFF
TRBD2	TRBV25-1	TRBJ2-7	TGTGCCAGCAGTGAATCCAGGCTAGCGGGGGTCCAATCCTACGAGCAGTACTTC	CASSESRLAGVQSYEQYF
.	TRBV2	TRBJ2-2	TGTGCCAGCAGTGAAGTCGGGGTCGACGCGAACACCGGGGAGCTGTTTTTT	CASSEVGVDANTGELFF
.	TRBV29-1	TRBJ1-2	TGCAGCGTTGAGGGGGGGGACTATGGCTACACCTTC	CSVEGGDYGYTF
TRBD1	TRBV6-5	TRBJ2-2	TGTGCCAGCAGGAGGGACAGCCAAAACACCGGGGAGCTGTTTTTT	CASRRDSQNTGELFF
TRBD2	TRBV7-2	TRBJ2-7	TGTGCCAGCAGCTTAGCGACTAGCGGGGGGACGTACGAGCAGTACTTC	CASSLATSGGTYEQYF
.	TRBV19	TRBJ2-1	TGTGCCAGTAGTATCAGGCGGGGTATTAGAGATGAGCAGTTCTTC	CASSIRRGIRDEQFF
TRBD2	TRBV5-6	TRBJ2-3	TGTGCCAGCAGCGACGGGGGGAGTAGAGATACGCAGTATTTT	CASSDGGSRDTQYF
TRBD1	TRBV29-1	TRBJ1-2	TGCAGCGTAGTGGGACAGGGGTATACCTTCGGAGGCTACACCTTC	CSVVGQGYTFGGYTF
.	TRBV2	TRBJ1-2	TGTGCCAGCAGGGTGGCGGGGCTGAACTATGGCTACACCTTC	CASRVAGLNYGYTF
.	TRBV7-2	TRBJ2-3	TGTGCCAGCAGCTTAGTATCAGGGGAGTGGGATACGCAGTATTTT	CASSLVSGEWDTQYF
.	TRBV10-1	TRBJ1-5	TGCGCCAGCAGTGATCCGGGACACTATAGCAATCAGCCCCAGCATTTT	CASSDPGHYSNQPQHF
TRBD2	TRBV5-8	TRBJ2-7	TGTGCCAGCAGGGGCGGGGGCTACGAGCAGTACTTC	CASRGGGYEQYF
.	TRBV6-1	TRBJ2-7	TGTGCCAGCAGCGCCGCCACAGACTACGAGCAGTACTTC	CASSAATDYEQYF
TRBD1	TRBV28	TRBJ1-2	TGTGCCAGCAGTTACGGGACAGGGCTTTTCTCGGATGGCTACACCTTC	CASSYGTGLFSDGYTF
.	TRBV19	TRBJ1-4	TGTGCCAGTAGTACCGGAACTAATGAAAAACTGTTTTTT	CASSTGTNEKLFF
.	TRBV15	TRBJ2-3	TGTGCCACCAGCAGAGGCGGGACCCAAGAGAACACAGATACGCAGTATTTT	CATSRGGTQENTDTQYF